These T cell receptor beta chains were read from a single sample in a study of Graves' ophthalmopathy and Graves' hyperthyroidism. TCRdb re-called the multiplex PCR reads through MiXCR, storing one row per CDR3 protein. The sample shows around 1.1 million distinct CDR3 sequences, about 40% of them seen only once. The sample consisted of peripheral blood or thyroid tissue (not recorded which). The receptors derive from an adult man with Graves' hyperthyroidism. CDR3s include the opening cysteine and the closing phenylalanine or tryptophan. Fields, in order: J gene, D gene, clone size, V gene, CDR3 DNA, CDR3 protein. D genes are given only for firm matches. Size is omitted from some rows. Given values are once, few, many or a class for expanded clones.

TRBJ2-7,TRBD1,NA,TRBV5-1,TGCGCCAGCAGCTTGGTAGGTGGACAGGGGGCAAGGGAGCAGTACTTC,CASSLVGGQGAREQYF
TRBJ1-3,NA,NA,TRBV6-5,TGTGCCAGCAGTTACTCGAGATCCCGGAACAGGGCCTCTGGAAACACCATATATTTT,CASSYSRSRNRASGNTIYF
TRBJ2-6,NA,NA,TRBV6-5,TGTGCCAGCAGTTACTCGACACGTTCTGGGGCCAACGTCCTGACTTTC,CASSYSTRSGANVLTF
TRBJ1-1,NA,many,TRBV5-6,TGTGCCAGCGCGTTTACACAACGGAGCACTGAAGCTTTCTTT,CASAFTQRSTEAFF
TRBJ2-2,NA,NA,TRBV6-6,TGTGCCAGCAGTTACTTGGCAGCCAACCGTAACACCGGGGAGCTGTTTTTT,CASSYLAANRNTGELFF
TRBJ1-5,NA,NA,TRBV10-3,TGTGCCAGCAGTTCCACAGGGTCTTTAAGCAATCAGCCCCAGCATTTT,CASSSTGSLSNQPQHF
TRBJ2-5,NA,many,TRBV7-6,TGTGCCAGCACCCAAGAGTCGGGCAGGGCTGAGACCCAGTACTTC,CASTQESGRAETQYF
TRBJ2-2,NA,many,TRBV7-9,TGTGCCAGCAGCTTAATGAACGGGGGTGTGCTGTTTTTT,CASSLMNGGVLFF
TRBJ1-1,NA,many,TRBV6-5,TGTGCCAGCACTCATATGTGGGGGGAGAGCACTGAAGCTTTCTTT,CASTHMWGESTEAFF
TRBJ1-5,NA,NA,TRBV7-8,TGTGCCAGCAGCCAGGGACACGGCGGCATAAGCAATCAGCCCCAGCATTTT,CASSQGHGGISNQPQHF
TRBJ1-5,NA,many,TRBV20-1,TGCAGTGCTAGTTTAAGGGTGATAGGCAATCAGCCCCAGCATTTT,CSASLRVIGNQPQHF
TRBJ1-1,NA,NA,TRBV3-1,TGTGCCAGCAGAGAGAAACAGGGAGGGACTGAAGCTTTCTTT,CASREKQGGTEAFF
TRBJ2-7,NA,NA,TRBV10-2,TGTGCCAGCAGCGTAGAGATAAGGCCCGAAGTACTGCCCCCAGATCCGAGGTGGATCTGGGGGCAGTACTTC,CASSVEIRPEVLPPDPRWIWGQYF
TRBJ2-5,NA,many,TRBV10-3,TGTGCCAGCAGTTGGGGCTTACCGGGGACCCAGTACTTC,CASSWGLPGTQYF
TRBJ1-4,NA,NA,TRBV20-1,TGCAGTGCCACCCAGGGAAGGGGCGAAAAACTGTTTTTT,CSATQGRGEKLFF
TRBJ1-5,NA,few,TRBV15,TGTGCCACCCATATACAGCCGTACAATAGCAATCAGCCCCAGCATTTT,CATHIQPYNSNQPQHF